The 31 T cell receptor beta chains below were found in one sample sequenced in a study of response to subunit inactivated influenza vaccine. TCRdb itself ran the RT-PCR reads through MiXCR, one entry per CDR3 protein. The sample carries some 800,000 distinct CDR3 sequences, 21% recorded once. This specimen was PBMCs from blood, taken 5 to 6 days after vaccination. All receptors come from a man aged 45-65 years who received an inactivated influenza vaccine.

This clonotype was counted many times. The chain couples TRBV2 to TRBJ1-1; no clear D. Trimming took off 3 bases at V and 1 base at J, with 3 bases between the two ends. The CDR3 runs 12 residues. The germline gives CDR1 SNHLY, CDR2 FYNNEI. CDR3 sequence: CASSDWNTEAFF. The CDR3 DNA reads as TGTGCCAGCAGTGATTGGAACACTGAAGCTTTCTTT.

The chain joins TRBV6-2 or TRBV6-3 to TRBJ2-1, with 8 bases lining up with TRBD2. J lost 9 bases, V lost 6 bases, and 7 bases had no gene match. The V gene's germline CDR1 is MNHEY and CDR2 SVGEGT. The CDR3 has 13 residues. The CDR3 loop reads CASSTGGPGEQFF. For the CDR3, the DNA is TGTGCCAGCAGCACGGGGGGGCCGGGTGAGCAGTTCTTC.

The sample holds a few counts of this clonotype. The CDR3 reads CAISTPGLGTDTQYF. The DNA for the CDR3 is TGTGCCATCAGTACCCCGGGGCTTGGCACAGATACGCAGTATTTT. The V and J genes are TRBV10-3 and TRBJ2-3; D tentatively fits TRBD1 or TRBD2 (5 bases each). CDR1 ENHRY and CDR2 SYGVKD come from the germline V gene. V lost 5 bases and J 1 base, leaving 13 bases between the germline ends. This CDR3 comprises 15 residues.

This clonotype was counted ten times or more. The chain links TRBV4-2 to TRBJ2-7, with a weak D call TRBD1 (6 bases). The V end was cut by 2 bases, the J end by 0 bases, with 17 bases between. This CDR3 spans 17 amino acids. Germline values: CDR1 LGHNA, CDR2 YNFKEQ. The CDR3 coding sequence is TGTGCCAGCAGCCAAAACCTGGACAGATCTTTCTCCTACGAGCAGTACTTC. Protein sequence: CASSQNLDRSFSYEQYF.

This clonotype was seen a few times. The chain is built from TRBV20-1 and TRBJ2-1; 7 nucleotides line up with TRBD2. Germline V gene lookup returns CDR1 DFQATT and CDR2 SNEGSKA (reference sequence). V lost 1 base, J lost 5 bases, and 11 bases stayed unmatched. CDR3 size: 16 residues. The CDR3 spells CSARGPSGRRDNEQFF. The CDR3 nucleotides read TGCAGTGCTAGAGGGCCTAGCGGCCGACGGGACAATGAGCAGTTCTTC.

Ten or more counts support this clonotype. The chain couples TRBV7-9 to TRBJ1-1, with a weak D call TRBD1 (6 bases). V was pared by 1 base and J by 11 bases, with 14 bases between. The CDR3 covers 13 residues. Germline CDR1 reads SEHNR; CDR2 reads FQNEAQ (reference sequence). The CDR3 coding sequence is TGTGCCAGCAGCTTAGGAGGGGGGAAGGATGCTTTCTTT. Translating gives CASSLGGGKDAFF.

The genes are TRBV5-1 and TRBJ2-5; 7 bases are a match to TRBD2. V shed 2 bases and J 2 bases; nucleotides not matched to a gene: 3. The CDR3 contains 14 residues. Germline CDR1 is SGHRS and CDR2 is YFSETQ. The CDR3 region is CASSFGTKQETQYF. The CDR3 region has the DNA TGCGCCAGCAGCTTTGGGACTAAACAAGAGACCCAGTACTTC.

CDR3 sequence (DNA): TGTGCCAGCAGTTACTGGAAGACAGTCAGCTCCTACAATGAGCAGTTCTTC. Encoded protein: CASSYWKTVSSYNEQFF. The V and J genes are TRBV6-5 and TRBJ2-1; possible D gene TRBD1, 5 bases. V gave up 1 base and J gave up 0 bases, with 13 bases separating them. The CDR3 spans 17 residues. Germline assignment: CDR1 MNHEY and CDR2 SVGAGI.

The rearrangement joins TRBV12-3 or TRBV12-4 to TRBJ2-7, with 7 bases lining up with TRBD2. V was pared by 6 bases and J by 5 bases, with 7 bases of the junction left unmatched. CDR3 size: 13 residues. CDR3 bases: TGTGCCAGCAGCCCCGGGACTACGAACGAGCAGTACTTC. This sequence encodes CASSPGTTNEQYF.

This clonotype was counted only a few times. The chain links TRBV27 to TRBJ2-5; 10 nucleotides agree with TRBD1. V shed 5 bases and J 5 bases; nucleotides not matched to a gene: 8. The CDR3 has 15 amino acids. CDR1 MNHEY and CDR2 SMNVEV come from the germline V gene (reference sequence). The CDR3 protein is CASSTTGQGMETQYF. CDR3 in DNA: TGTGCCAGCAGTACTACGGGACAGGGGATGGAGACCCAGTACTTC.

V usage is TRBV7-2 and J usage is TRBJ2-3; no firm D call. Germline CDR1 reads SGHTA; CDR2 reads FQGNSA. This CDR3 is built from 12 residues. The V end was cut by 5 bases, the J end by 4 bases, with 7 bases between. The DNA of the CDR3 is TGTGCCAGCAGCAGAAGACCAGATACGCAGTATTTT. Amino acid sequence: CASSRRPDTQYF.

This clonotype was observed once. The V call is TRBV28, the J call TRBJ1-2; D is uncertain. CDR1 MDHEN and CDR2 SYDVKM come from the germline V gene. V dropped 6 bases and J dropped 8 bases, with 16 bases sitting between them. This CDR3 region has 13 residues. DNA of the CDR3: TGTGCCAGCAGCCCGTATGGGATGGTGGGCTACACCTTC. It codes for CASSPYGMVGYTF.

This rearrangement joins TRBV27 to TRBJ2-1, with a weak D call TRBD2 (6 bases). Trimming left V 3 bases short and J 4 bases short, with 13 bases between. Germline lookup yields CDR1 MNHEY and CDR2 SMNVEV (reference sequence). CDR3 size: 15 residues. The CDR3: CASSFTGGGYNEQFF. DNA for the CDR3: TGTGCCAGCAGTTTCACCGGGGGTGGATACAATGAGCAGTTCTTC.

V gene TRBV20-1 combines with J gene TRBJ1-1; D ambiguous. Trimming took off 5 bases at V and 0 bases at J, with 10 bases between the two ends. This CDR3 is built from 13 residues. The V gene's germline CDR1 is DFQATT and CDR2 SNEGSKA (reference sequence). CDR3 in amino acids: CSAGAGLNTEAFF. DNA of the CDR3: TGCAGTGCTGGTGCGGGCTTGAACACTGAAGCTTTCTTT.

V is TRBV25-1 and J is TRBJ2-2; D is undetermined. Germline loops: CDR1 MGHDK, CDR2 SYGVNS. V lost 4 bases, J lost 3 bases, and 12 bases lay in between. The CDR3 totals 15 residues. CDR3 sequence (DNA): TGTGCCAGCAGTGCGGGTCCGACGGACACCGGGGAGCTGTTTTTT. Translation: CASSAGPTDTGELFF.

The sample holds a few counts of this clonotype. The chain links TRBV12-3 or TRBV12-4 to TRBJ1-1; D is unclear. This CDR3 contains 12 residues. V dropped 5 bases and J dropped 1 base, with 5 bases sitting between them. Written as DNA, the CDR3 is TGTGCCAGCAGTCACACGAACACTGAAGCTTTCTTT. Translation: CASSHTNTEAFF.

This sequence joins TRBV5-5 and TRBJ1-6; 7 nucleotides line up with TRBD1. V shed 1 base and J 8 bases; nucleotides not matched to a gene: 12. Germline V CDR1 and CDR2: SGHKS, YYEKEE (reference sequence). The CDR3 consists of 17 residues. CDR3 amino acids: CASSLSRLQGGDSPLHF. The CDR3 DNA sequence: TGTGCCAGCAGCTTGTCTCGTCTTCAGGGGGGAGATTCACCCCTCCACTTT.

In nucleotides, the CDR3 is TGCAGTGCTGTTTTGCAGGGACTCAGCACAGATACGCAGTATTTT. Residues: CSAVLQGLSTDTQYF. The chain recombines TRBV20-1 with TRBJ2-3; D might be TRBD2 (6 bases). V lost 5 bases, J lost 0 bases, and 15 bases lay in between. The CDR3 contains 15 residues. CDR1 and CDR2 (germline): DFQATT, SNEGSKA (reference sequence).

This clonotype was seen a handful of times. The chain employs TRBV5-4 and TRBJ2-1; 12 bases fit TRBD1. V was pared by 0 bases and J by 3 bases, with 13 bases of the junction left unmatched. The germline V gene has CDR1 SGHNT and CDR2 YYREEE (reference sequence). The CDR3 contains 20 residues. CDR3 in DNA: TGTGCCAGCAGCTTGGCCGGGACAGGGGGCATTATCGGTTACTACAATGAGCAGTTCTTC. Amino acid sequence: CASSLAGTGGIIGYYNEQFF.

This clonotype was seen more than once but under ten times. The rearrangement links TRBV4-1 to TRBJ2-1; 7 nucleotides align to TRBD2. This CDR3 is 14 amino acids long. CDR1 and CDR2 (germline): MGHRA, YSYEKL. Trimming took 0 bases from V and 4 from J; bases not matched to a gene: 0. CDR3 bases: TGCGCCAGCAGCCAAGAACTAGCGTACAATGAGCAGTTCTTC. Its protein product is CASSQELAYNEQFF.

This sequence joins TRBV3-1 and TRBJ2-1, with D tentatively TRBD2 (7 bases). Germline-derived CDR1 and CDR2 are LGHDT and YNNKEL (reference sequence). This CDR3 spans 13 amino acids. Deletions cut 5 bases from V and 9 bases from J, with 14 bases between. CDR3 DNA sequence: TGTGCCAGCAGCGTCCAGGGAGGGGGTGAGCAGTTCTTC. Translated, it gives CASSVQGGGEQFF.

The CDR3 coding sequence is TGTGCCAGCAGCTCTCTTTACACCGGGGAGCTGTTTTTT. It encodes CASSSLYTGELFF. The gene calls are TRBV7-2 and TRBJ2-2; D gene unclear. The CDR3 is 13 residues long. V dropped 4 bases and J dropped 3 bases, with 6 bases sitting between them. Germline CDR1 SGHTA, CDR2 FQGNSA. The full variable domain, rest sourced from reference TRBV7-2 and TRBJ2-2, is GAGVSQSPSNKVTEKGKDVELRCDPISGHTALYWYRQSLGQGLEFLIYFQGNSAPDKSGLPSDRFSAERTGGSVSTLTIQRTQQEDSAVYLCASSSLYTGELFFGEGSRLTVL.

The genes are TRBV6-2 or TRBV6-3 and TRBJ1-5; D ambiguous. The CDR3 length is 15 residues. Trimming pared 9 bases from V and 6 bases from J, leaving 21 bases between. Germline V gene data show CDR1 as MNHEY and CDR2 as SVGEGT. CDR3 sequence (DNA): TGTGCCAGTACGGATCCGGGGTACACAAGTCAGCCCCAGCATTTT. Encoded protein: CASTDPGYTSQPQHF.

The CDR3 sequence is CASSQVWTGTQETQYF. CDR3 in DNA: TGCGCCAGCAGCCAAGTTTGGACAGGGACCCAAGAGACCCAGTACTTC. The V gene is TRBV4-3, the J gene TRBJ2-5; 8 bases are shared with TRBD1. The CDR3 is 16 amino acids. The trim removed 1 base at V and 1 base at J, leaving 5 bases unmatched. Germline V lookup: CDR1 LGHNA, CDR2 YSLEER.

This clonotype was found many times. This rearrangement joins TRBV10-3 to TRBJ1-1, with D possibly matching TRBD1 (5 bases). V lost 7 bases and J lost 3, with 12 bases in between. The CDR3 is made up of 13 amino acids. The germline V gene has CDR1 ENHRY and CDR2 SYGVKD. The CDR3 here is CAIKEGRDTEAFF. In nucleotides, the CDR3 is TGTGCCATCAAGGAGGGGCGCGACACTGAAGCTTTCTTT.

A few counts support this clonotype. The V call is TRBV7-2, the J call TRBJ2-3; TRBD1 matches at 8 bases. The length of the CDR3 is 12 residues. V lost 4 bases to trimming and J lost 8 bases; unmatched junction nucleotides: 2. Per the germline V gene, CDR1 is SGHTA and CDR2 is FQGNSA. Written as DNA, the CDR3 is TGTGCCAGCAGCTCACAGGGGGTTACGCAGTATTTT. Its protein product is CASSSQGVTQYF.

This clonotype was seen repeatedly, ten times or more. The chain couples TRBV6-5 to TRBJ2-2, with TRBD1 matching 8 bases. J was trimmed by 4 bases and V by 6 bases; bases with no gene match: 7. Looked up from germline, CDR1 is MNHEY and CDR2 is SVGAGI. The CDR3 consists of 15 residues. CDR3 sequence: CASSRYTGGTGELFF. The CDR3 DNA follows: TGTGCCAGCAGCCGTTACACAGGGGGCACCGGGGAGCTGTTTTTT.

This clonotype occurred a few times. The genes are TRBV6-5 and TRBJ1-2; possible D gene TRBD1, 6 bases. The CDR3 sequence is 15 residues long. CDR1 and CDR2 from the germline V gene are MNHEY and SVGAGI. Trimming left V 4 bases short and J 4 bases short, with 16 bases between. The CDR3 nucleotides are TGTGCCAGCAGTTCACCCCGGACAGTAGGCTATGGCTACACCTTC. Its translation: CASSSPRTVGYGYTF.

As DNA, the CDR3 is TGTGCCAGCAGCTTAGCAACCAGGGACTCCTACGAGCAGTACTTC. Residues: CASSLATRDSYEQYF. The chain combines TRBV7-8 with TRBJ2-7; possible D gene TRBD1, 5 bases. This CDR3 region has 15 residues. Trimming cost V 0 bases and J 0 bases, with 9 bases left between them. Germline V gene data show CDR1 as SGHVS and CDR2 as FQNEAQ.

The chain uses TRBV9 and TRBJ1-3; a possible D gene is TRBD1 (6 bases). From germline, CDR1 is SGDLS and CDR2 YYNGEE. The CDR3 consists of 16 residues. The V and J ends lost 2 bases and 0 bases respectively, with 12 bases between them. The CDR3: CASSVSDSSSGNTIYF. DNA for the CDR3: TGTGCCAGCAGCGTTTCGGACAGCAGCTCTGGAAACACCATATATTTT.

This clonotype has a handful of counts. This chain joins TRBV5-6 and TRBJ1-3, with D perhaps matching TRBD1 (5 bases). Trimming took 1 base from V and 4 from J, leaving 12 bases between them. Germline loops: CDR1 SGHDT, CDR2 YYEEEE. This CDR3 has 15 residues. CDR3 in amino acids: CASSLLDREGNTIYF. The CDR3 DNA reads TGTGCCAGCAGCTTGTTAGACAGAGAGGGAAACACCATATATTTT.